Listed below are T cell receptor beta chains from one sample, sequenced in a study of CXCR3-negative and CXCR3-positive naive CD8 T cells. TCRdb derives one entry per CDR3 protein from the 5' RACE reads, leaving out DNA. The specimen's table records under 70,000 distinct CDR3 sequences. The specimen sequenced was memory CD8+ T cells from blood. Receptors were obtained from a human donor in good health. Some clones in this sample may be carry-over from other donors' samples. The CDR3 runs from the conserved cysteine through the conserved F or W.

j_gene	len	v_gene	CDR3aa
TRBJ2-1	14	TRBV5-1	CASSSLDDYNEQFF
TRBJ1-1	13	TRBV29-1	CSVEVGRNTEAFF
TRBJ1-1	15	TRBV5-1	CASSLGTDGNTEAFF
TRBJ1-1	14	TRBV4-2	CASSHATGDGEAFF
TRBJ2-7	13	TRBV29-1	CSVRPPENYEQYF
TRBJ2-7	13	TRBV27	CASSLSRGHEQYF
TRBJ2-7	14	TRBV7-3	CASRTGGEGYEQYF
TRBJ2-7	14	TRBV14	CASNPRGASYEQYF
TRBJ2-2	12	TRBV7-2	CASSLWFGELFF
TRBJ2-1	17	TRBV4-3	CASSPRLERYYYNEQFF
TRBJ2-1	16	TRBV13	CASILTSGGPINEQFF
TRBJ2-7	14	TRBV10-3	CAISEAQGWYEQYF
TRBJ2-7	15	TRBV6-9	CASNHGARESYEQYF
TRBJ2-1	13	TRBV5-1	CASSLGTLGEQFF
TRBJ1-1	15	TRBV20-1	CSARDSARSDTEAFF